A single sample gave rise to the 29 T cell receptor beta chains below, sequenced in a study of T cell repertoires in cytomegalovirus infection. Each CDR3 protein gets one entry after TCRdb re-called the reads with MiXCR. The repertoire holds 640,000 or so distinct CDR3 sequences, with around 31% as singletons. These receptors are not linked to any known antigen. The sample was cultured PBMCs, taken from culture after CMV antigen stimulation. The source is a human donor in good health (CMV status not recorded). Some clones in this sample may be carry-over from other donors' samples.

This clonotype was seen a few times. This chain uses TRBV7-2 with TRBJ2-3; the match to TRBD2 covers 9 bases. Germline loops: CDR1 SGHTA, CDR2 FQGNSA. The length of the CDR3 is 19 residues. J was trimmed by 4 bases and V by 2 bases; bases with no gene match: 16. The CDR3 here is CASSLPASGVGLTSDTQYF. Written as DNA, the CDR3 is TGTGCCAGCAGCTTACCCGCTAGCGGGGTTGGGCTCACATCAGATACGCAGTATTTT.

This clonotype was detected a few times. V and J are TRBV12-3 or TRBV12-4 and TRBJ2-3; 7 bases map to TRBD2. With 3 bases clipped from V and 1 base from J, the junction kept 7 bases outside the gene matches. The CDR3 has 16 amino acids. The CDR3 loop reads CASSFPVAGGTDTQYF. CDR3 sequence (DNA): TGTGCCAGCAGTTTCCCAGTTGCGGGAGGCACAGATACGCAGTATTTT.

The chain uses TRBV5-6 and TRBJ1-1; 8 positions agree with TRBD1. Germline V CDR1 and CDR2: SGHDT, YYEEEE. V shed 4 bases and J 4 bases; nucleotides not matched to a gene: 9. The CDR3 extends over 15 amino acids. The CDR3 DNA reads TGTGCCAGCAGCCCCGGACAGGGCCGGGTCACTGAAGCTTTCTTT. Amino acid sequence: CASSPGQGRVTEAFF.

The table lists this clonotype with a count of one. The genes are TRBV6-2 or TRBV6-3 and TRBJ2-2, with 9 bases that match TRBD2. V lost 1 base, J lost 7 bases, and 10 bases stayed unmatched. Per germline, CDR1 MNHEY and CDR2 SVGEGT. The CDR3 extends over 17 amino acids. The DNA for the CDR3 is TGTGCCAGCAGTTACTGGGTTGCGACTAGCGGCAGCGGGGAGCTGTTTTTT. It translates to CASSYWVATSGSGELFF.

The CDR3 region is CASSVFTGATYGYTF. The DNA for the CDR3 is TGTGCCAGCAGTGTATTCACAGGGGCGACCTATGGCTACACCTTC. The chain recombines TRBV6-9 with TRBJ1-2; TRBD1 matches 7 bases. V shed 5 bases and J 4 bases; nucleotides not matched to a gene: 10. This CDR3 has 15 residues. Germline V CDR1 and CDR2: MNHGY, SVAAGI.

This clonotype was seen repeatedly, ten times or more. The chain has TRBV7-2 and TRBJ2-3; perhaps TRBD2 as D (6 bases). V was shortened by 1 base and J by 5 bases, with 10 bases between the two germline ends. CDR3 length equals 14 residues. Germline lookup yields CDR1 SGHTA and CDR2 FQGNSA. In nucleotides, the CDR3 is TGTGCCAGCAGCTTAGGTCTGGGAGGAGATACGCAGTATTTT. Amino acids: CASSLGLGGDTQYF. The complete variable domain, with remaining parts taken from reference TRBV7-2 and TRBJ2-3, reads GAGVSQSPSNKVTEKGKDVELRCDPISGHTALYWYRQSLGQGLEFLIYFQGNSAPDKSGLPSDRFSAERTGGSVSTLTIQRTQQEDSAVYLCASSLGLGGDTQYFGPGTRLTVL.

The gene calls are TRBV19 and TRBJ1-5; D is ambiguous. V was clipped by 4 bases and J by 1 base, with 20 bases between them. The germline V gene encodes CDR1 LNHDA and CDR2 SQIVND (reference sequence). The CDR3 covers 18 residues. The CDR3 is CASSTQGWRDGSNQPQHF. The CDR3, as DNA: TGTGCCAGTAGTACCCAAGGATGGCGTGACGGAAGCAATCAGCCCCAGCATTTT.

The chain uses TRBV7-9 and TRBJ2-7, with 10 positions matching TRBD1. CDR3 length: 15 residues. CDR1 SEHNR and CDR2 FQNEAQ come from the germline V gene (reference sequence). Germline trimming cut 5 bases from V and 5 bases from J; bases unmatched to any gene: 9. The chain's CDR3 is CASSGGQGDSDEQYF. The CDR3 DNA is TGTGCCAGCAGCGGCGGACAGGGGGATTCGGACGAGCAGTACTTC.

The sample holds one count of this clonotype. The CDR3 spells CASSEAGQGTPYGYTF. The CDR3 DNA is TGTGCCAGCAGTGAGGCGGGACAGGGGACGCCCTATGGCTACACCTTC. The chain is built from TRBV6-1 and TRBJ1-2, with 10 bases identical to TRBD1. J was trimmed by 4 bases and V by 3 bases; bases with no gene match: 8. The CDR3 sequence is 16 residues long. Germline CDR1 is MNHNS and CDR2 is SASEGT.

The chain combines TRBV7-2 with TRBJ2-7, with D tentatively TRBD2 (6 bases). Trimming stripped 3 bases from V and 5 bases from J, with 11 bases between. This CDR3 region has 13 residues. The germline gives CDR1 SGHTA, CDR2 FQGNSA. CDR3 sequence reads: CASSFRTTDEQYF. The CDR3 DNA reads TGTGCCAGCAGCTTTAGGACTACAGACGAGCAGTACTTC.

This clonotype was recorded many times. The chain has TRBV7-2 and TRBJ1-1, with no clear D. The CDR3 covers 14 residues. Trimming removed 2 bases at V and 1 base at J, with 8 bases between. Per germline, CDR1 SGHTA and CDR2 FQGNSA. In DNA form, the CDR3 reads TGTGCCAGCAGCTTAATAGCTACGAACACTGAAGCTTTCTTT. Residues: CASSLIATNTEAFF.

DNA of the CDR3: TGTGCCAGCAGCTTGTCTCCGGCCTATGAGCAGTTCTTC. This sequence encodes CASSLSPAYEQFF. This chain links TRBV5-4 with TRBJ2-1; D gene unclear. The CDR3 sequence is 13 residues long. The germline CDR1 and CDR2 sequences are SGHNT and YYREEE (reference sequence). V shed 1 base and J shed 8 bases, with 10 bases lying between them.

CDR3 nucleotides: TGTGCCAGCACTCTCGGACATAAAACCACCGAGCAGTACTTC. It codes for CASTLGHKTTEQYF. The chain is built from TRBV6-1 and TRBJ2-7; D is possibly TRBD1 (5 bases). The CDR3 is 14 residues long. Between the trimmed V and J ends, which lost 7 bases and 6 bases, there was a span of 19 bases. Germline CDR1 is MNHNS and CDR2 is SASEGT.

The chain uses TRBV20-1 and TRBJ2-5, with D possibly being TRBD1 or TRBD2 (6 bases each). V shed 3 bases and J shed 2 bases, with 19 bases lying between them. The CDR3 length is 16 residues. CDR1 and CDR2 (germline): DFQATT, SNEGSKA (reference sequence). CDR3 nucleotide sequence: TGCAGTGCTAGGTTCTGGGGGGCGAGGTCACAAGAGACCCAGTACTTC. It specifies CSARFWGARSQETQYF.

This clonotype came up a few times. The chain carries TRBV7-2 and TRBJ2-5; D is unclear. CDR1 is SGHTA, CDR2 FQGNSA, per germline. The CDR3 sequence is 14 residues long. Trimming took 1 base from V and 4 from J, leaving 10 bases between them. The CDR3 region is CASSLDSGRETQYF. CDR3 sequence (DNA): TGTGCCAGCAGCTTAGACTCCGGAAGAGAGACCCAGTACTTC.

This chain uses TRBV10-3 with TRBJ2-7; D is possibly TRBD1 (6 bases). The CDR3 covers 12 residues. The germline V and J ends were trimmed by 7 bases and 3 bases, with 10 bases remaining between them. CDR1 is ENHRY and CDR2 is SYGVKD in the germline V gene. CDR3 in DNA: TGTGCCATCAACAGGGACCTCTACGAGCAGTACTTC. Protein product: CAINRDLYEQYF.

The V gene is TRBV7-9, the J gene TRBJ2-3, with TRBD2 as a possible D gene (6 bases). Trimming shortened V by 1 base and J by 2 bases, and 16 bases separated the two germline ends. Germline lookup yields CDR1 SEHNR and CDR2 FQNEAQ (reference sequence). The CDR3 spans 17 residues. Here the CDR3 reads CASSLDFSGAYTDTQYF. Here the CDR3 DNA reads TGTGCCAGCAGCTTAGATTTTAGCGGTGCTTACACAGATACGCAGTATTTT.

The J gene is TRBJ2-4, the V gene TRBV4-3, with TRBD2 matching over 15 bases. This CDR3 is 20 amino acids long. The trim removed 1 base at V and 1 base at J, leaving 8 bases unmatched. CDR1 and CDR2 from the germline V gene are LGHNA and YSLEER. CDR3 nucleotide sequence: TGCGCCAGCAGCCAAGCAGGACTAGCGGGAGGGCCGTTGGCCAAAAACATTCAGTACTTC. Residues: CASSQAGLAGGPLAKNIQYF.

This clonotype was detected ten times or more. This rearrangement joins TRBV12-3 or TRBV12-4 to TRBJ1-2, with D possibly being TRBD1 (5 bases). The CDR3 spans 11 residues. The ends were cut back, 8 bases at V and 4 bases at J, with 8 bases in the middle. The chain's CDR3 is CASSGGYGYTF. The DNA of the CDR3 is TGTGCCAGCTCGGGGGGCTATGGCTACACCTTC.

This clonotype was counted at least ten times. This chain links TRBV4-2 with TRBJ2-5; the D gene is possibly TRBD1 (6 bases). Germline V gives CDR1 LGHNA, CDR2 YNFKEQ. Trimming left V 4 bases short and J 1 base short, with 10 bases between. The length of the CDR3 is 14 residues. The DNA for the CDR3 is TGTGCCAGCAGCCCCAGGGGCAGCCAAGAGACCCAGTACTTC. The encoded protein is CASSPRGSQETQYF.

The CDR3 DNA follows: TGTGCCAGCAGTGGCTCGCGGGGGGGCCGAGAGACCCAGTACTTC. Encoded protein: CASSGSRGGRETQYF. V usage is TRBV2 and J usage is TRBJ2-5, with 9 bases matching TRBD2. The length of the CDR3 is 15 residues. Germline trimming cut 4 bases from V and 4 bases from J; bases unmatched to any gene: 7. Germline CDR1 reads SNHLY; CDR2 reads FYNNEI.

CDR3 sequence reads: CASSFRDGYNQPQHF. CDR3 bases: TGTGCCAGCAGTTTCCGGGACGGATACAATCAGCCCCAGCATTTT. The rearrangement uses TRBV2 and TRBJ1-5, with D possibly being TRBD1 (5 bases). Germline V gene sequence: CDR1 SNHLY, CDR2 FYNNEI. The ends were cut back, 5 bases at V and 3 bases at J, with 14 bases in the middle. This CDR3 has 15 residues.

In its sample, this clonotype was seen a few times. The CDR3 region is CASSSERGVRLAGPGYEQYF. CDR3 sequence (DNA): TGTGCCAGCAGCTCAGAAAGGGGAGTTAGACTAGCGGGACCAGGCTACGAGCAGTACTTC. This chain connects TRBV7-2 to TRBJ2-7, with 11 bases identical to TRBD2. V trimming: 4 bases; J trimming: 3 bases; junction bases outside the gene matches: 20. The CDR3 is 20 amino acids. Per germline, CDR1 SGHTA and CDR2 FQGNSA.

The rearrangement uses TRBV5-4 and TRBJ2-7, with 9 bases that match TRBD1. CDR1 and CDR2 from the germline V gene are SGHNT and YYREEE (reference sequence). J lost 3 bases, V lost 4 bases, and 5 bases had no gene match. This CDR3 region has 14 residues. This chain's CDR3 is CASSTTGGFYEQYF. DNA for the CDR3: TGTGCCAGCAGCACGACAGGGGGATTCTACGAGCAGTACTTC.

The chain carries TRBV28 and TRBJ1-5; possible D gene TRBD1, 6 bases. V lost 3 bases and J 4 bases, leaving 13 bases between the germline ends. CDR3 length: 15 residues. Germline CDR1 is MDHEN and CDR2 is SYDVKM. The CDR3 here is CASSFAGAGNQPQHF. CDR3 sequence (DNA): TGTGCCAGCAGTTTCGCGGGGGCGGGTAATCAGCCCCAGCATTTT.

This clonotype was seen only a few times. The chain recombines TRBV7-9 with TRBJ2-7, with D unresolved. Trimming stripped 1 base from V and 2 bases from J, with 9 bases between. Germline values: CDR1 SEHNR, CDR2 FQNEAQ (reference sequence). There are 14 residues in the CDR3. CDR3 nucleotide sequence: TGTGCCAGCAGCTTAGTCGACCCAGCCTACGAGCAGTACTTC. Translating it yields CASSLVDPAYEQYF.

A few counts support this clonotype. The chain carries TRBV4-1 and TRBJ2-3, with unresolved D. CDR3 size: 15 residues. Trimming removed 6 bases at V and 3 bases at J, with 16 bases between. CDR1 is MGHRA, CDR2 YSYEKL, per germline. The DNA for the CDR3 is TGCGCCAGCAGTCTCCTCGAATGGGAAACAGATACGCAGTATTTT. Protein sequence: CASSLLEWETDTQYF.

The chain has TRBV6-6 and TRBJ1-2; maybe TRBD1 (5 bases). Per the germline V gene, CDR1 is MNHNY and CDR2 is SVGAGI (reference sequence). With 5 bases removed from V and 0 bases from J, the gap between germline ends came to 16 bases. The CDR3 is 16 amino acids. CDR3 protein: CASSLPTGPPNYGYTF. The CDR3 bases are TGTGCCAGCAGTCTCCCAACGGGACCGCCTAACTATGGCTACACCTTC.

The CDR3 loop is CSAERLLNTDTQYF. The CDR3 nucleotides read TGCAGTGCCGAACGGCTCCTCAACACAGATACGCAGTATTTT. This rearrangement joins TRBV20-1 to TRBJ2-3; D remains unclear. Per germline, CDR1 DFQATT and CDR2 SNEGSKA (reference sequence). V lost 6 bases and J 2 bases, leaving 15 bases between the germline ends. The CDR3 totals 14 residues.